What follows are 10 T cell receptor beta chains derived from one specimen sequenced in a study of control samples from healthy donors and cancer patients. Measured with immunoSEQ multiplex PCR; TCRdb has only the in-frame clones, and not every one. The table has 95,000 to 150,000 clones, approximately 88% seen once. Sequenced sample: blood. Source of these receptors: a man between 50 and 59 years old in good health.

CDR3 bases: TGCGCCAGCAGCTTGGAACAGGGCCACTATGGCTACACCTTC. Protein sequence: CASSLEQGHYGYTF. The rearrangement joins TRBV5-1 to TRBJ1-2; TRBD1 might be the D (6 bases). The CDR3 is made up of 14 amino acids. V shed 0 bases and J shed 3 bases, with 9 bases lying between them. CDR1 is SGHRS, CDR2 YFSETQ, per germline. Supplemented by reference TRBV5-1 and TRBJ1-2, the full variable domain reads KAGVTQTPRYLIKTRGQQVTLSCSPISGHRSVSWYQQTPGQGLQFLFEYFSETQRNKGNFPGRFSGRQFSNSRSEMNVSTLELGDSALYLCASSLEQGHYGYTFGSGTRLTVV.

The chain carries TRBV11-2 and TRBJ2-1; D is unresolved. The CDR3 is made up of 13 amino acids. Trimming removed 0 bases from V and 4 bases from J, with 4 bases in between. In germline, CDR1 is SGHAT, CDR2 FQNNGV. CDR3 protein: CASSLDRYNEQFF. The CDR3 nucleotides are TGTGCCAGCAGCTTAGACCGTTACAATGAGCAGTTCTTC.

V gene TRBV30 combines with J gene TRBJ1-1, with TRBD1 as a possible D gene (6 bases). With 1 base removed from V and 0 bases from J, the gap between germline ends came to 12 bases. CDR3 size: 15 residues. Germline-derived CDR1 and CDR2 are GTSNPN and SVGIG (reference sequence). The CDR3 bases are TGTGCCTGGAGTGAGGACAGATTCATGAACACTGAAGCTTTCTTT. Its translation: CAWSEDRFMNTEAFF.

The gene calls are TRBV7-2 and TRBJ1-5; no definite D call. Per the germline V gene, CDR1 is SGHTA and CDR2 is FQGNSA. V lost 5 bases, J lost 7 bases, and 18 bases lay in between. CDR3 length equals 15 residues. As DNA, the CDR3 is TGTGCCAGCAGCCCGGGGATGGGGAGGGAACAGCCCCAGCATTTT. Protein product: CASSPGMGREQPQHF.

The rearrangement links TRBV27 to TRBJ1-5, with TRBD1 matching over 7 bases. CDR1 and CDR2 (germline): MNHEY, SMNVEV (reference sequence). The CDR3 spans 18 residues. V lost 7 bases, J lost 0 bases, and 15 bases stayed unmatched. The CDR3: CASKGTDARGYSNQPQHF. The CDR3 DNA sequence: TGTGCCAGCAAAGGGACAGACGCGAGGGGCTATAGCAATCAGCCCCAGCATTTT.

The V call is TRBV27, the J call TRBJ2-7; 11 nucleotides align to TRBD2. Germline V gives CDR1 MNHEY, CDR2 SMNVEV (reference sequence). Unmatched junction bases numbered 4, after V lost 3 bases and J lost 3 bases. The CDR3 is 15 residues long. The DNA for the CDR3 is TGTGCCAGCAGTTTGTCGACTAGCGGGGACTACGAGCAGTACTTC. The encoded protein is CASSLSTSGDYEQYF.

The chain combines TRBV5-1 with TRBJ1-1; D unresolved. The germline V gene has CDR1 SGHRS and CDR2 YFSETQ. The V and J ends lost 0 bases and 2 bases respectively, with 8 bases between them. The CDR3 covers 14 residues. The CDR3: CASSLGVGNTEAFF. The CDR3 DNA sequence: TGCGCCAGCAGCTTGGGGGTCGGAAACACTGAAGCTTTCTTT.

The chain recombines TRBV5-3 with TRBJ1-1, with D perhaps matching TRBD1 (5 bases). TRBV5-3 is an open reading frame, and its role is uncertain. The CDR3 is made up of 21 amino acids. With 2 bases removed from V and 1 base from J, the gap between germline ends came to 30 bases. The CDR3 sequence: CARSFIVGAEKISTENTEAFF. As DNA, the CDR3 is TGTGCCAGAAGCTTTATTGTCGGGGCCGAGAAAATCTCCACGGAGAACACTGAAGCTTTCTTT.

The chain employs TRBV7-6 and TRBJ2-2, with D tentatively TRBD1 (5 bases). The ends were cut back, 6 bases at V and 1 base at J, with 9 bases in the middle. There are 14 residues in the CDR3. Germline CDR1 and CDR2: SGHVS and FNYEAQ. CDR3 DNA sequence: TGTGCCAGCAGACTTCAGGGGAACACCGGGGAGCTGTTTTTT. It specifies CASRLQGNTGELFF.

The V call is TRBV30, the J call TRBJ2-2, with 8 positions matching TRBD1. The CDR3 is 15 amino acids. Germline V gene sequence: CDR1 GTSNPN, CDR2 SVGIG (reference sequence). Trimming removed 2 bases from V and 1 base from J; junction bases left unmatched: 3. CDR3 amino acids: CAWSSGQGNTGELFF. The CDR3 DNA reads TGTGCCTGGAGTAGTGGACAGGGGAACACCGGGGAGCTGTTTTTT.